This T cell receptor (beta chain) was retrieved from a study of graft-versus-host responses after intestinal transplantation. TCRdb's table, derived via immunoSEQ multiplex PCR, lists solely in-frame clones and lacks some. The sample lists roughly 19,000 clones, 95% occurring once. CDR3 length: 19 amino acids. The V gene's germline CDR1 is SGDLS and CDR2 YYNGEE. The ends were cut back, 3 bases at V and 4 bases at J, with 27 bases in the middle. Sample: PBMCs, taken 23 days after intestinal transplant. The chain links TRBV9 to TRBJ2-3, with D possibly called TRBD1 or TRBD2 (7 bases each). This TCR was sampled from a human patient who received an intestinal transplant, so some T cells may come from the graft donor. CDR3 sequence: CASSANPGLQGRVADTQYF. The CDR3 coding sequence is TGTGCCAGCAGCGCAAACCCCGGGCTACAGGGGAGGGTTGCAGATACGCAGTATTTT.